These 16 T cell receptor beta chains were all obtained from the same sample, sequenced in a study of low-dose radiotherapy and immunotherapy resistance in tumors. TRAV- and TRBV-specific primers, spanning alpha and beta chains, primed first-strand cDNA. For amplifying TCRs, the PCR ran for approximately 21 cycles with Phusion, which was used together with a constant-region primer and the adapter on the V primers. One entry per CDR3 protein, called by TCRdb with MiXCR from the reads. The sample lists over 55,000 distinct CDR3 sequences; less than 35% were seen once. Time point of the sample: before trial treatment. The material sequenced was PBMCs, taken before treatment. These receptors were taken from a female donor with ovarian cancer.

This clonotype has at least ten counts. The rearrangement joins TRBV28 to TRBJ1-5, with TRBD1 matching 7 bases. Germline CDR1 is MDHEN and CDR2 is SYDVKM. The CDR3 spans 16 residues. V was clipped by 7 bases and J by 2 bases; unmatched bases: 11. Here the CDR3 reads CASTFQGGAGNQPQHF. CDR3 nucleotide sequence: TGTGCCAGCACCTTCCAGGGGGGGGCGGGCAATCAGCCCCAGCATTTT. Combining the CDR3 with reference TRBV28 and TRBJ1-5 gives the whole variable domain DVKVTQSSRYLVKRTGEKVFLECVQDMDHENMFWYRQDPGLGLRLIYFSYDVKMKEKGDIPEGYSVSREKKERFSLILESASTNQTSMYLCASTFQGGAGNQPQHFGDGTRLSIL.

As DNA, the CDR3 is TGTGCCAGCACCACCACAGGTCTCCGATCAAGGCAGTACTTC. The encoded protein is CASTTTGLRSRQYF. This chain uses TRBV27 with TRBJ2-7; the D gene is possibly TRBD1 (5 bases). V was shortened by 7 bases and J by 9 bases, with 22 bases between the two germline ends. CDR1 is MNHEY and CDR2 is SMNVEV in the germline V gene (reference sequence). The length of the CDR3 is 14 residues.

This rearrangement joins TRBV5-1 to TRBJ1-4, with D maybe TRBD1 (5 bases). The CDR3 length is 15 residues. V lost 4 bases to trimming and J lost 7 bases, with 17 bases between them. Germline CDR1 and CDR2: SGHRS and YFSETQ. The CDR3 is CASSVAGGLSEKLFF. In DNA form, the CDR3 reads TGCGCCAGCAGCGTTGCGGGGGGACTCTCTGAAAAACTGTTTTTT.

This clonotype was observed at least ten times. V is TRBV28 and J is TRBJ1-2; 8 bases are shared with TRBD1. The CDR3 is 14 amino acids. The germline gives CDR1 MDHEN, CDR2 SYDVKM. The junction had 5 bases not matched to a gene; V was cut back by 5 bases and J by 3 bases. CDR3 nucleotide sequence: TGTGCCAGCAGTAAGGACAGGGTTCACTATGGCTACACCTTC. The encoded protein is CASSKDRVHYGYTF.

In this sample, this clonotype turned up many times. The chain is built from TRBV6-4 and TRBJ2-3; 13 nucleotides line up with TRBD2. The germline gives CDR1 MRHNA, CDR2 SNTAGT. The CDR3 sequence is 19 residues long. V trimming: 5 bases; J trimming: 1 base; junction bases outside the gene matches: 12. The CDR3 protein is CASSSRLGLAGDCTDTQYF. CDR3 coding DNA: TGTGCCAGCAGTAGCCGACTAGGACTAGCGGGGGACTGCACAGATACGCAGTATTTT.

At least ten counts were recorded for this clonotype. The chain carries TRBV29-1 and TRBJ2-7; TRBD1 aligns across 9 bases. Germline V gene data show CDR1 as SQVTM and CDR2 as ANQGSEA. J was trimmed by 6 bases and V by 6 bases; bases with no gene match: 9. The CDR3 has 13 residues. In nucleotides, the CDR3 is TGCAGCGTAGCCGTGGGACAGGGAGGCGAGCAGTACTTC. The encoded protein is CSVAVGQGGEQYF.

Comment on this clonotype: A single base is all that separates this from a far larger clone, so a read error is likely. The chain couples TRBV5-1 to TRBJ2-1; TRBD1 matches 11 bases. Germline CDR1 is SGHRS and CDR2 is YFSETQ. V dropped 0 bases and J dropped 10; count of bases not matched to a gene: 9. This CDR3 has 16 amino acids. CDR3 in amino acids: CASSLGRGQGDYEQFF. Here the CDR3 DNA reads TGCGCCAGCAGCTTGGGTAGGGGACAGGGGGACTACGAGCAGTTCTTC. The full variable domain, rest sourced from reference TRBV5-1 and TRBJ2-1, is KAGVTQTPRYLIKTRGQQVTLSCSPISGHRSVSWYQQTPGQGLQFLFEYFSETQRNKGNFPGRFSGRQFSNSRSEMNVSTLELGDSALYLCASSLGRGQGDYEQFFGPGTRLTVL.

This clonotype was seen at least ten times. The chain has TRBV10-3 and TRBJ2-3; the D call may be TRBD1 or TRBD2 (5 bases each). The V end lost 10 bases, the J end lost 6 bases, and 11 bases lay between the germline ends. The CDR3 contains 11 residues. Germline CDR1 is ENHRY and CDR2 is SYGVKD. As DNA, the CDR3 is TGTGCCAGCCGGGACCTTGATACGCAGTATTTT. Residues: CASRDLDTQYF.

V is TRBV5-4 and J is TRBJ2-7; perhaps TRBD1 as D (5 bases). The CDR3 is 12 amino acids. The germline V and J ends were trimmed by 1 base and 7 bases, with 9 bases remaining between them. The germline CDR1 and CDR2 sequences are SGHNT and YYREEE (reference sequence). The CDR3 DNA reads TGTGCCAGCAGCTTGCTATCAGGGGAGCAGTACTTC. This codes for CASSLLSGEQYF.

As to this clonotype: A far larger clone is one nucleotide away, so this likely arose from a read error. This sequence joins TRBV28 and TRBJ1-1; TRBD1 aligns across 7 bases. Germline V gene lookup returns CDR1 MDHEN and CDR2 SYDVKM. This CDR3 comprises 16 residues. V gave up 4 bases and J gave up 3 bases; unmatched junction bases: 11. The CDR3 DNA reads as TGTGCCAGCAGTTCAGGGAGGGGGCAAGGGTACACTGAAGCTTTCTTT. Protein product: CASSSGRGQGYTEAFF. The variable domain in full, completed from reference TRBV28 and TRBJ1-1, reads DVKVTQSSRYLVKRTGEKVFLECVQDMDHENMFWYRQDPGLGLRLIYFSYDVKMKEKGDIPEGYSVSREKKERFSLILESASTNQTSMYLCASSSGRGQGYTEAFFGQGTRLTVV.

This clonotype was observed a single time. The chain combines TRBV6-2 or TRBV6-3 with TRBJ2-1, with D perhaps being TRBD1 or TRBD2 (5 bases each). The V end lost 5 bases, the J end lost 6 bases, and 11 bases lay between the germline ends. The germline CDR1 and CDR2 sequences are MNHEY and SVGEGT. The CDR3 consists of 13 residues. The CDR3 region is CASSPNGGNEQFF. For the CDR3, the DNA is TGTGCCAGCAGTCCAAATGGGGGCAATGAGCAGTTCTTC.

This clonotype appeared many times. The gene calls are TRBV4-2 and TRBJ2-1, with TRBD2 matching over 10 bases. Unmatched junction bases numbered 2, after V lost 0 bases and J lost 6 bases. CDR3 size: 15 residues. From germline, CDR1 is LGHNA and CDR2 YNFKEQ. CDR3 region: CASSQDPSGSNEQFF. CDR3 DNA sequence: TGTGCCAGCAGCCAAGACCCTAGCGGGAGCAATGAGCAGTTCTTC.

Notes on this clonotype: This sequence is one base from a far larger clone and is likely a read error. The chain uses TRBV4-3 and TRBJ2-2, with D perhaps TRBD1 (6 bases). Trimming pared 3 bases from V and 5 bases from J, leaving 19 bases between. CDR1 is LGHNA and CDR2 is YSLEER in the germline V gene. The CDR3 totals 17 residues. The CDR3 loop reads CASSQDNREHKTGELFF. CDR3 DNA sequence: TGCGCCAGCAGCCAGGATAACAGGGAACATAAGACCGGGGAGCTGTTTTTT.

In its sample, this clonotype was seen many times. The chain recombines TRBV23-1 with TRBJ2-6; D call uncertain. TRBV23-1 is reported as an ORF; its role is uncertain. CDR3 length: 14 residues. Trimming removed 3 bases at V and 0 bases at J, with 3 bases between. CDR3 sequence: CASSHPSGANVLTF. DNA for the CDR3: TGCGCCAGCAGTCATCCCTCTGGGGCCAACGTCCTGACTTTC.

This clonotype was observed many times. The genes are TRBV29-1 and TRBJ2-3; a weak D match, TRBD1 (6 bases). CDR1 SQVTM and CDR2 ANQGSEA come from the germline V gene. Trimming cost V 6 bases and J 5 bases, with 15 bases left between them. The CDR3 is 13 residues long. CDR3 in amino acids: CSVDPDSGDTQYF. CDR3 in DNA: TGCAGCGTCGATCCGGACAGCGGAGATACGCAGTATTTT.

This clonotype was found many times. The chain has TRBV13 and TRBJ2-7; 10 bases are shared with TRBD1. With V trimmed by 4 bases and J by 1 base, 4 bases remained unmatched. The CDR3 runs to 15 residues. CDR1 and CDR2 from the germline V gene are PRHDT and FYEKMQ (reference sequence). The CDR3: CASSSRDRGSYEQYF. CDR3 coding DNA: TGTGCCAGCAGCTCCCGGGACAGGGGATCCTACGAGCAGTACTTC.